This TCR beta chain came from a study of T cells in Graves' hyperthyroidism and ophthalmopathy (dated by TCRdb to the late 2010s). In terms of the full investigation: Peripheral blood was sampled at the time of initial diagnosis, prior to any treatment. Thyroid tissue and blood T-cell repertoires from more than 5 Graves' hyperthyroidism patients were also compared in the study. For training and testing, the roughly 100 patients in the discovery cohort were randomly divided in a 7:3 ratio. Prospective prediction of ophthalmopathy was tested in an independent validation cohort of under 20 hyperthyroidism patients and 17 patients who later progressed to ophthalmopathy. A discovery cohort of around 100 patients, 43 with Graves' ophthalmopathy and approximately 55 with stable Graves' hyperthyroidism, was used to find distinguishing TCR V-J signatures. The paper reports TCR Vbeta CDR3 sequencing of approximately 140 peripheral blood samples: around 45 ophthalmopathy, roughly 74 hyperthyroidism and around 17 progressor patients. Following sampling, methimazole starting at 30 mg daily was given to hyperthyroidism patients, and high-dose intravenous methylprednisolone was given to ophthalmopathy patients.

Amplification of TCR beta CDR3 regions was carried out from RNA transcripts. A first-round RT-PCR of the TCR CDR3 used the HTBI primer set with the Qiagen OneStep RT-PCR kit. A second multiplex PCR round built the libraries, followed by size selection and purification. The libraries were sequenced on an Illumina HiSeq2000 using paired-end 100 bp reads. On the study's bioinformatics: SOAPnuke was used to process the raw data, with reads discarded if the reads contained adapters or uncalled bases, had a mean Phred below 15, or lacked an exact constant-primer or identifier match. High-quality paired reads were merged using COPE v1.2.5, and each unique nucleotide sequence was defined as a clonotype. Clonotypes were aligned to IMGT TRBV, TRBD and TRBJ reference segments using MiTCR v1.1. Only V-J combinations with frequency above 0.0001, covering 99% to 99.2% of repertoires, were analysed. A TCS score was defined as the ratio of F50 (clonal expansion) to E x V (chaos), with BLOSUM62-based TCRdist applied between CDR3 peptides within each V-J. Welch's t-statistics and random forest reduced roughly 530 V-J features to under 15, which were used in a naive Bayes classifier (R e1071). Thyroid-blood repertoire similarity was quantified with the Morisita-Horn index. Using fastp at Q25 and MiXCR, TCRdb reprocessed the public reads and kept productive beta chains. Each CDR3 protein gets just one entry, which takes the most common genes and DNA from the rows behind it. For this entry, the V and J calls and clone size follow TCRdb and not the study's own pipeline. This sample gives hundreds of thousands of distinct CDR3 sequences in total; roughly 37% of them show up just once. The ten largest clones take up 7% to 10% of the sample.

Regarding this clonotype: Its antigen remains undetermined. No much larger clone is present one base from it, and per-base qualities are unavailable.

The CDR3 contains 15 residues, cysteine and phenylalanine counted. Just the 45-base CDR3 DNA is kept, in frame starting at base 1. Via the germline V gene, CDR1 is SGHAT and CDR2 FQNNGV. V was cut back by 8 bases and J by 7 bases, leaving a gap of 24 bases between them. The investigation overall reported the following: Most expanded thyroid clonotypes (frequency above 0.001) were also detected in blood, a finding suggesting that blood repertoires may reflect thyroid immune responses. In validation, the model predicted progression to ophthalmopathy with over 65% sensitivity and 72% to 85% specificity, a median of about six months before onset. A 13 V-J signature model separated ophthalmopathy from stable hyperthyroidism, with around 88% sensitivity and roughly 81% specificity in cross-validation and 80%/75% in testing. No statistical method was used to set the sample size in advance, and investigators knew the group allocation.

A patient counted as having stable Graves' hyperthyroidism if no progression to ophthalmopathy occurred over 18 months of follow-up. Hyperthyroidism patients were newly diagnosed, had a disease duration of under 2 months, and were aged 18 to 65 years. Any patient with an uncontrolled infection, another autoimmune disease, pregnancy or lactation was excluded. Clinical symptoms, serum thyroxine and TRAb, thyroid ultrasound, and orbital computed tomography formed the basis for the diagnoses. Ficoll-Paque density gradient centrifugation was used to isolate PBMCs from around 9.1 ml of fresh peripheral blood. Total RNA was extracted using Trizol reagent, and RNA quality was assessed on an Agilent 2100 Bioanalyzer.

The chain links TRBV11-2 with TRBJ2-7; the D region may be TRBD1 or TRBD2, each matching 5 bases equally. This TCR was sampled from a man aged 18 to 30 with Graves' hyperthyroidism. Sequenced input: blood. The DNA reads TGTGCCAGCTTAACCTTATCGGGACCAATAAAAGAGCAGTACTTC. Its product reads: CASLTLSGPIKEQYF.